Sequencing of this TCR beta chain was carried out in a study of T cells in Graves' hyperthyroidism and ophthalmopathy (dated 2019 in TCRdb). Broadly, across the study: Peripheral blood was sampled at the time of initial diagnosis, prior to any treatment. After blood sampling, hyperthyroidism patients were treated with methimazole at a starting dose of 30 mg daily, and ophthalmopathy patients were treated with high-dose intravenous methylprednisolone. According to the paper, TCR Vbeta CDR3 sequencing was carried out on 135 peripheral blood samples, which came from more than 40 ophthalmopathy, approximately 72 hyperthyroidism and roughly 17 progressor patients. In roughly six Graves' hyperthyroidism patients, the study also compared T-cell repertoires from thyroid tissue with T-cell repertoires from blood. For training and testing, the 100 or so patients in the discovery cohort were randomly divided in a 7:3 ratio. Prospective prediction of ophthalmopathy was tested in an independent validation cohort of some 19 hyperthyroidism patients and 15 to 17 patients who later progressed to ophthalmopathy. TCR V-J signatures able to tell the groups apart were searched for in a discovery cohort of 95 to 100 patients, of whom more than 40 had Graves' ophthalmopathy and roughly 59 had stable Graves' hyperthyroidism. What the authors observed across the whole study: Ophthalmopathy was separated from stable hyperthyroidism by a 13 V-J signature model, with approximately 85% sensitivity and around 81% specificity obtained in cross-validation and 80%/75% obtained in testing. No statistical method was used to fix the sample size in advance, and group allocation was not hidden from the investigators. In validation, progression to ophthalmopathy was predicted by the model with nearly 71% sensitivity and 72.22% specificity, a median of approximately 6.5 months before onset. Most expanded thyroid clonotypes (frequency above 0.001) were also detected in blood, a finding suggesting that blood repertoires may reflect thyroid immune responses.

Moderately to severely active disease, a Clinical Activity Score of at least 3, a NOSPECS grade of at least 4, and a duration under 3 months were present in ophthalmopathy patients. Exclusion was applied to patients with uncontrolled infections, other autoimmune diseases, pregnancy or lactation. Diagnoses were based on clinical symptoms, serum thyroxine and TRAb, thyroid ultrasound and orbital computed tomography. PBMCs were separated from approximately 9.9 ml of fresh peripheral blood using Ficoll-Paque density gradient centrifugation. Total RNA was extracted using Trizol reagent, and RNA quality was assessed on an Agilent 2100 Bioanalyzer. CDR1 SGHAT and CDR2 FQNNGV were looked up in the germline V gene. The CDR3 runs 16 amino acids, cysteine and phenylalanine included. Of all the DNA, just the CDR3 is kept, 48 bases in frame from base 1. V is cut by 2 bases and J by 4 bases, and the space between the germline ends is 17 bases.

The TCR beta CDR3 regions were amplified from RNA transcripts. A first-round RT-PCR of the TCR CDR3 used the HTBI primer set with the Qiagen OneStep RT-PCR kit. Libraries were constructed in a second round of multiplex PCR, after which size selection and purification were carried out. Paired-end sequencing of the libraries was performed with 100 bp reads on an Illumina HiSeq2000. Per the original workflow: SOAPnuke was used to process the raw data, throwing out any read that contained adapters or uncalled bases, had a mean Phred below 15, or lacked an exact constant-primer or identifier match. COPE v1.2.5 was used to merge high-quality paired reads, and clonotypes were defined as unique nucleotide sequences. Clonotypes were aligned to IMGT TRBV, TRBD and TRBJ reference segments using MiTCR v1.1. The analysis was restricted to V-J combinations with a frequency above 0.0001, which together covered over 99% of the repertoires. The TCS score was defined as the ratio of F50 (clonal expansion) to E x V (chaos), calculated using BLOSUM62-based TCRdist between CDR3 peptides within each V-J. Welch's t-statistics and random forest reduced around 510 V-J features to roughly 13, which were used in a naive Bayes classifier (R e1071). TCRdb trimmed public reads at Q25 via fastp, called clones via MiXCR and kept in-frame beta chains. CDR3 protein duplicates are merged, each entry listing the most common genes and DNA. The V and J calls reflect TCRdb's pipeline rather than the authors' work. The sample has around 600,000 distinct CDR3 sequences on record, about 15% of them singletons. The top ten clonotypes cover approximately 12% of the sample.

Points on this clonotype: The clone's antigen remains unknown. A much larger clone lies a single base off, so this may be a read error.

Material for sequencing was blood. The chain couples TRBV11-2 to TRBJ2-5; the D segment cannot be called with confidence. This TCR was sampled from a woman between 45 and 60 years old with Graves' ophthalmopathy. At the DNA level, the sequence is TGTGCCAGCAGCTTAAGGTTGCTCCCCCAACGAGAGACCCAGTACTTC. Its translation is CASSLRLLPQRETQYF.